The clone carrying this T cell receptor beta chain turned up a few times. One entry per CDR3 protein, called by TCRdb with MiXCR from the RT-PCR reads. Of more than 550,000 distinct CDR3 sequences listed, more than 13% were seen once; the top ten hold about 3.9%. Germline V CDR1 and CDR2: SGHRS, YFSETQ. The CDR3 spans 15 residues. Trimming pared 4 bases from V and 6 bases from J, leaving 17 bases between. The sequencing sample was made of memory CD4+ T cells from blood. This chain connects TRBV5-1 to TRBJ2-1, with D perhaps matching TRBD1 or TRBD2 (7 bases each). This receptor was identified in a female donor in good health, serving as a healthy control. CDR3 in amino acids: CASSRGGGKINEQFF. CDR3 bases: TGCGCCAGCAGCCGGGGAGGGGGCAAGATCAATGAGCAGTTCTTC. Full variable domain (remainder filled in from reference TRBV5-1 and TRBJ2-1): KAGVTQTPRYLIKTRGQQVTLSCSPISGHRSVSWYQQTPGQGLQFLFEYFSETQRNKGNFPGRFSGRQFSNSRSEMNVSTLELGDSALYLCASSRGGGKINEQFFGPGTRLTVL.